The present T cell receptor (beta chain) was sequenced within a study of regulatory T cells in long-lasting Graves disease. Time point denoted: newly diagnosed GD, antithyroid drugs for less than 3 months. There was RNA extracted from PBMCs, and the TCR library was made from it. Trimming cost V 4 bases and J 4 bases; bases outside gene matches: 7. The CDR3 totals 14 residues. In germline, CDR1 is MNHNS, CDR2 SASEGT. Building the TCR beta libraries relied on iRepertoire HTBI primers, and CDR3 regions underwent Arm-PCR. TCRdb called the multiplex PCR reads again in MiXCR, with one record for every CDR3 protein. Of 420,000 or so distinct CDR3 sequences in the sample, about a sixth were seen once. This clonotype was found many times. The sample also formed part of further work on T cells in Graves' hyperthyroidism and ophthalmopathy. That paper adds: Initially, a first-round RT-PCR of the TCR CDR3 employed the HTBI primer set. Most clonotypes expanded in the thyroid (above 0.001) were also present in blood. By a 13 V-J model, ophthalmopathy was set apart from stable hyperthyroidism. Ophthalmopathy was predicted by the model a median of 6.5 months ahead of onset.

The starting material was peripheral blood mononuclear cells (PBMCs), obtained at new diagnosis, from a patient treated with antithyroid drugs. The chain joins TRBV6-1 to TRBJ2-7; 7 bases map to TRBD1. The receptor comes from a woman aged 18 to 35 with Graves disease. CDR3 nucleotide sequence: TGTGCCAGCAGTGCCCCGACAGGGCCGTACGAGCAGTACTTC. Amino acids: CASSAPTGPYEQYF.